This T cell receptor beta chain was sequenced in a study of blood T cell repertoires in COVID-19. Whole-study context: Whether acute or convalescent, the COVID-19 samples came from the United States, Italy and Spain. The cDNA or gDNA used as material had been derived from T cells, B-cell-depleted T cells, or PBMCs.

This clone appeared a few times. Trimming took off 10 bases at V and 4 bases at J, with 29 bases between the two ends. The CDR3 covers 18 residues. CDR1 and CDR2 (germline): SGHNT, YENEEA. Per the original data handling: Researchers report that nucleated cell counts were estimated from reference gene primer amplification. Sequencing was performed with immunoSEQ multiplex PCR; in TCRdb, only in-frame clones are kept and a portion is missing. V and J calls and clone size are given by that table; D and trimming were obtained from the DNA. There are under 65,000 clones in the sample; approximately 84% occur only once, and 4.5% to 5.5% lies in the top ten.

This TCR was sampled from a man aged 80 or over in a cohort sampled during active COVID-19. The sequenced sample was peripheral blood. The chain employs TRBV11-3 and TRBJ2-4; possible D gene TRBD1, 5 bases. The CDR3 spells CAISLLPQGCHSKNIQYF. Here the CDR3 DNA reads TGTGCCATCTCCCTACTTCCTCAGGGATGCCATTCAAAAAACATTCAGTACTTC.